This TCR beta chain comes out of a study of blood T cells in healthy people across ages. The CDR3 is 16 residues long. Germline trimming cut 0 bases from V and 8 bases from J; bases unmatched to any gene: 10. CDR1 and CDR2 from the germline V gene are MNHNS and SASEGT. The second PCR ran roughly 6 to 11 cycles with a sample-barcoded 5' primer and J-beta primers. TCRdb analysed the 5' RACE reads with MiXCR anew, one entry per CDR3 protein. This table has over 300,000 distinct CDR3 sequences, about 49% appearing once. The receptor was isolated from a man in his fifties or sixties in good health. The specimen was blood. This chain joins TRBV6-1 and TRBJ2-3, with 8 nucleotides matching TRBD2. Written as DNA, the CDR3 is TGTGCCAGCAGTGAAGCGGGGGGACTAGTTGGCAGTACGCAGTATTTT. This gives the protein CASSEAGGLVGSTQYF.